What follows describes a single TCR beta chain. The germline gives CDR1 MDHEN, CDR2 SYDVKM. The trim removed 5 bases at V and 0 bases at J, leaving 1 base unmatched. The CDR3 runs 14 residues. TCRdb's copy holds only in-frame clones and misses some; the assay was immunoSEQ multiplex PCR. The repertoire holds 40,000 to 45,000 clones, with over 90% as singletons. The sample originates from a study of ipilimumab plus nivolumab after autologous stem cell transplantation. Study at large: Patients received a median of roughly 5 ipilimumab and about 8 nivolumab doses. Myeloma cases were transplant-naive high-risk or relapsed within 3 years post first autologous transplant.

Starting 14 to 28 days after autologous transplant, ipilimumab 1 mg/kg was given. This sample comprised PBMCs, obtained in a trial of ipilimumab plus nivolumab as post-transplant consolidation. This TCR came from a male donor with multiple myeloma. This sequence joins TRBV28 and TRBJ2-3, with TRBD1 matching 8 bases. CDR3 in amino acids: CASSRQGSTDTQYF. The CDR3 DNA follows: TGTGCCAGCAGTAGACAGGGGAGCACAGATACGCAGTATTTT.